These T cell receptor beta chains were read from a single sample in a study of blood T cell repertoires in COVID-19. Clones were sequenced by immunoSEQ multiplex PCR, and TCRdb holds only the in-frame ones, with some missing. The sample contains 140,000 or so clones, roughly 79% of which appear only once. Sequencing was done on a sample of peripheral blood. All receptors come from a human donor in a cohort sampled during active COVID-19. CDR3s include the opening cysteine and the closing phenylalanine or tryptophan. The order of the fields is CDR3 DNA, CDR3 protein, J gene, V gene, clone size, D gene. The D gene is left open where the match is weak. Clone size, where shown, is once, few, many, or a class for clones that have expanded.

CDR3 DNA: TGTGCCAGCAGCGTCCGTGGGAGAACGCCCTACAATGAGCAGTTCTTC
CDR3 protein: CASSVRGRTPYNEQFF
J gene: TRBJ2-1
V gene: TRBV9
clone size: NA
D gene: NA

CDR3 DNA: TGTGCCAGCAGTACCCAGGGGGGTCCCAATGAAAAACTGTTTTTT
CDR3 protein: CASSTQGGPNEKLFF
J gene: TRBJ1-4
V gene: TRBV6-5
clone size: NA
D gene: TRBD1

CDR3 DNA: TGTGCCAGCAGCTTATACGCAGGGGGCATCTACGAGCAGTACTTC
CDR3 protein: CASSLYAGGIYEQYF
J gene: TRBJ2-7
V gene: TRBV11-2
clone size: NA
D gene: TRBD1

CDR3 DNA: TGCGCCAGCAGCCAAGTACCGGGTGGAGGGGGAAACACCATATATTTT
CDR3 protein: CASSQVPGGGGNTIYF
J gene: TRBJ1-3
V gene: TRBV4-3
clone size: once
D gene: NA

CDR3 DNA: TGTGCCAGCAGTTACGGGCCAGGGGGCTTCTTGTTTTACGAGCAGTACTTC
CDR3 protein: CASSYGPGGFLFYEQYF
J gene: TRBJ2-7
V gene: TRBV28
clone size: NA
D gene: TRBD1

CDR3 DNA: TGTGCCAGCAGTTTCGAGGTCACTAGAGAAGCTTTCTTT
CDR3 protein: CASSFEVTREAFF
J gene: TRBJ1-1
V gene: TRBV12-3/TRBV12-4
clone size: NA
D gene: NA

CDR3 DNA: TGTGCCAGCAGGACGCCGGGGGGCTTTTCCTACGAGCAGTACTTC
CDR3 protein: CASRTPGGFSYEQYF
J gene: TRBJ2-7
V gene: TRBV28
clone size: NA
D gene: NA

CDR3 DNA: TGTGCCAGCAGCCGGGGACAGTCCAGGGGATCATTTTATAGCAATCAGCCCCAGCATTTT
CDR3 protein: CASSRGQSRGSFYSNQPQHF
J gene: TRBJ1-5
V gene: TRBV6-6
clone size: NA
D gene: TRBD1

CDR3 DNA: TGTGCCAGCAGTTACAATCGGGACAACAAAAACATTCAGTACTTC
CDR3 protein: CASSYNRDNKNIQYF
J gene: TRBJ2-4
V gene: TRBV6-2/TRBV6-3
clone size: NA
D gene: NA

CDR3 DNA: TGTGCCAGCAGCACTCTACTAGCGGGAGGTTCCCAGACCCAGTACTTC
CDR3 protein: CASSTLLAGGSQTQYF
J gene: TRBJ2-5
V gene: TRBV7-2
clone size: NA
D gene: TRBD2

CDR3 DNA: TGTGCCAGCTCACTCACTGCTAATGAAAAACTGTTTTTT
CDR3 protein: CASSLTANEKLFF
J gene: TRBJ1-4
V gene: TRBV18
clone size: NA
D gene: NA

CDR3 DNA: TGTGCCAGCAGTGCCTTTGGTAATTCGGTCCCCGGCTACGAGCAGTACTTC
CDR3 protein: CASSAFGNSVPGYEQYF
J gene: TRBJ2-7
V gene: TRBV6-1
clone size: once
D gene: NA

CDR3 DNA: TGTGCCAGCAGTTACCGGGAGACTAATGAAAAACTGTTTTTT
CDR3 protein: CASSYRETNEKLFF
J gene: TRBJ1-4
V gene: TRBV2
clone size: NA
D gene: NA

CDR3 DNA: TGCAGCGCCCAGGGACTAGCGGGATCCGAGCAGTACTTC
CDR3 protein: CSAQGLAGSEQYF
J gene: TRBJ2-7
V gene: TRBV29-1
clone size: NA
D gene: TRBD2

CDR3 DNA: TGTGCCACCAGCCGCGTCGGAGGTTCACCCCTCCACTTT
CDR3 protein: CATSRVGGSPLHF
J gene: TRBJ1-6
V gene: TRBV15
clone size: NA
D gene: NA

CDR3 DNA: TGCGCCAGCAGGCGAACAGGTCGGGCAACTAATGAAAAACTGTTTTTT
CDR3 protein: CASRRTGRATNEKLFF
J gene: TRBJ1-4
V gene: TRBV5-1
clone size: NA
D gene: NA

CDR3 DNA: TGTGCCAGCTCACCACCGGACAGAAGGAACACCGGGGAGCTGTTTTTT
CDR3 protein: CASSPPDRRNTGELFF
J gene: TRBJ2-2
V gene: TRBV18
clone size: NA
D gene: NA

CDR3 DNA: TGTGCCAGCAGTAAACAGGGGGTTGGCACTGAAGCTTTCTTT
CDR3 protein: CASSKQGVGTEAFF
J gene: TRBJ1-1
V gene: TRBV7-3
clone size: NA
D gene: TRBD1

CDR3 DNA: TGTGCCAGCCAACGACTCAACACAGATACGCAGTATTTT
CDR3 protein: CASQRLNTDTQYF
J gene: TRBJ2-3
V gene: TRBV14
clone size: once
D gene: NA

CDR3 DNA: TGCAGCGCACTCCAGGGACAGAAGAACACTGAAGCTTTCTTT
CDR3 protein: CSALQGQKNTEAFF
J gene: TRBJ1-1
V gene: TRBV29-1
clone size: NA
D gene: TRBD1

CDR3 DNA: TGTGCCAGCAGCCAAGAGGGGGCAGTTGGCTACACCTTC
CDR3 protein: CASSQEGAVGYTF
J gene: TRBJ1-2
V gene: TRBV14
clone size: NA
D gene: NA

CDR3 DNA: TGTGCCAGCAGCTTCGGTGCCGAAGCTAACGAGCAGTACTTC
CDR3 protein: CASSFGAEANEQYF
J gene: TRBJ2-7
V gene: TRBV11-3
clone size: NA
D gene: NA

CDR3 DNA: TGTGCCAGCAGTTTAAGTGGACAGGTGGGGGCCAACGTCCTGACTTTC
CDR3 protein: CASSLSGQVGANVLTF
J gene: TRBJ2-6
V gene: TRBV28
clone size: NA
D gene: TRBD1

CDR3 DNA: TGCGCCAGCAGCCAATACGTTCAGGGTGACACTGAAGCTTTCTTT
CDR3 protein: CASSQYVQGDTEAFF
J gene: TRBJ1-1
V gene: TRBV5-1
clone size: once
D gene: NA

CDR3 DNA: TGCGCCAGCAGCTTGGGGACAGGGGAGGCCTATGGCTACACCTTC
CDR3 protein: CASSLGTGEAYGYTF
J gene: TRBJ1-2
V gene: TRBV5-1
clone size: NA
D gene: TRBD1

CDR3 DNA: TGTGCCAGCAGCACGGGACTAGCGGTCTCCTACGAGCAGTACTTC
CDR3 protein: CASSTGLAVSYEQYF
J gene: TRBJ2-7
V gene: TRBV5-4
clone size: NA
D gene: TRBD2

CDR3 DNA: TGTGCCAGCAGCTCAAGGACTAGCGGGAGTGGCACAGATACGCAGTATTTT
CDR3 protein: CASSSRTSGSGTDTQYF
J gene: TRBJ2-3
V gene: TRBV7-6
clone size: NA
D gene: TRBD2

CDR3 DNA: TGTGCCAGCAGCTTCAGGGTCAACCGTAACACTGAAGCTTTCTTT
CDR3 protein: CASSFRVNRNTEAFF
J gene: TRBJ1-1
V gene: TRBV5-6
clone size: NA
D gene: NA

CDR3 DNA: TGCGCCAGCAGCCAGTTCGGTGCCAATGAGCAGTTCTTC
CDR3 protein: CASSQFGANEQFF
J gene: TRBJ2-1
V gene: TRBV4-3
clone size: NA
D gene: NA

CDR3 DNA: TGTGCCAGCAGCTCTATCCATAGCGGGCGCACAGATACGCAGTATTTT
CDR3 protein: CASSSIHSGRTDTQYF
J gene: TRBJ2-3
V gene: TRBV9
clone size: few
D gene: TRBD2

CDR3 DNA: TGCGCCAGCAGCGTGGGACATGAGGGGAACACTGAAGCTTTCTTT
CDR3 protein: CASSVGHEGNTEAFF
J gene: TRBJ1-1
V gene: TRBV5-1
clone size: NA
D gene: NA

CDR3 DNA: TGTGCCAGCAGTTACCAGGGGGCTTACTACAATGAGCAGTTCTTC
CDR3 protein: CASSYQGAYYNEQFF
J gene: TRBJ2-1
V gene: TRBV6-5
clone size: NA
D gene: TRBD1

CDR3 DNA: TGTGCCAGCTCATTAGACAGGTCCACTGAAGCTTTCTTT
CDR3 protein: CASSLDRSTEAFF
J gene: TRBJ1-1
V gene: TRBV18
clone size: NA
D gene: NA

CDR3 DNA: TGTGCCAGCAGCTTGATGGCGGGCCCCTACTCCTACGAGCAGTACTTC
CDR3 protein: CASSLMAGPYSYEQYF
J gene: TRBJ2-7
V gene: TRBV7-2
clone size: NA
D gene: NA

CDR3 DNA: TGCGCCAGCAGAAATGCCCGGTCTGGAAACACCATATATTTT
CDR3 protein: CASRNARSGNTIYF
J gene: TRBJ1-3
V gene: TRBV23-1
clone size: NA
D gene: NA

CDR3 DNA: TGTGCCAGCAGCTTCGAGAGAACTGAAGCTTTCTTT
CDR3 protein: CASSFERTEAFF
J gene: TRBJ1-1
V gene: TRBV5-6
clone size: NA
D gene: NA

CDR3 DNA: TGTGCCAGCAGCTCGTTAGCTAGCGGGTTACACAATGAGCAGTTCTTC
CDR3 protein: CASSSLASGLHNEQFF
J gene: TRBJ2-1
V gene: TRBV5-6
clone size: NA
D gene: TRBD2

CDR3 DNA: TGCAGCGTTGAAAAGACAGACTCCTACGAGCAGTACTTC
CDR3 protein: CSVEKTDSYEQYF
J gene: TRBJ2-7
V gene: TRBV29-1
clone size: NA
D gene: NA

CDR3 DNA: TGTGCTAGTGGCCCCGACAGGGAAGAGACCCAGTACTTC
CDR3 protein: CASGPDREETQYF
J gene: TRBJ2-5
V gene: TRBV12-5
clone size: NA
D gene: TRBD1

CDR3 DNA: TGTGCCAGCAGCGGGGGGAGGGCGCGGGGAGCTTTCTTT
CDR3 protein: CASSGGRARGAFF
J gene: TRBJ1-1
V gene: TRBV7-2
clone size: NA
D gene: NA

CDR3 DNA: TGTGCCAGCAGTTACGCCGCGGGCCACTCTGGAAACACCATATATTTT
CDR3 protein: CASSYAAGHSGNTIYF
J gene: TRBJ1-3
V gene: TRBV6-5
clone size: NA
D gene: NA

CDR3 DNA: TGCGCCAGCAGCACCCATCGTTTGGACAGGGCGAAAGATACGCAGTATTTT
CDR3 protein: CASSTHRLDRAKDTQYF
J gene: TRBJ2-3
V gene: TRBV4-1
clone size: NA
D gene: TRBD1

CDR3 DNA: TGTGCCAGTCAGCGGGGGCAGTCCTACAATGAGCAGTTCTTC
CDR3 protein: CASQRGQSYNEQFF
J gene: TRBJ2-1
V gene: TRBV19
clone size: NA
D gene: TRBD2

CDR3 DNA: TGTGCCAGCAGTTACTCGGGAGGCCAAGCTAACTATGGCTACACCTTC
CDR3 protein: CASSYSGGQANYGYTF
J gene: TRBJ1-2
V gene: TRBV6-2/TRBV6-3
clone size: once
D gene: NA

CDR3 DNA: TGTGCCAGCAGCCAGTTTTCGGTTTACACCGGGGAGCTGTTTTTT
CDR3 protein: CASSQFSVYTGELFF
J gene: TRBJ2-2
V gene: TRBV14
clone size: NA
D gene: NA

CDR3 DNA: TGTGCCAGCAGAGCCGGGACAGGGTTGAACACAGATACGCAGTATTTT
CDR3 protein: CASRAGTGLNTDTQYF
J gene: TRBJ2-3
V gene: TRBV27
clone size: few
D gene: TRBD1

CDR3 DNA: TGTGCCAGCAGCGCTCAACCCACAGGGGGCTTCGGGGCAGATACGCAGTATTTT
CDR3 protein: CASSAQPTGGFGADTQYF
J gene: TRBJ2-3
V gene: TRBV9
clone size: NA
D gene: TRBD1

CDR3 DNA: TGTGCCAGCATGTCCCTAGCGGGAGGCCCCTCCGAGCAGTACTTC
CDR3 protein: CASMSLAGGPSEQYF
J gene: TRBJ2-7
V gene: TRBV28
clone size: NA
D gene: TRBD2

CDR3 DNA: TGCGCCAGCAGCCAAGATAGCCCACTTGGGACAGGGGTTTCCTACGAGCAGTACTTC
CDR3 protein: CASSQDSPLGTGVSYEQYF
J gene: TRBJ2-7
V gene: TRBV4-3
clone size: NA
D gene: TRBD1

CDR3 DNA: TGTGCCAGCAGTTACCCGACTAGCGGGACGGACTACCAAGAGACCCAGTACTTC
CDR3 protein: CASSYPTSGTDYQETQYF
J gene: TRBJ2-5
V gene: TRBV6-2/TRBV6-3
clone size: NA
D gene: TRBD2